The rows below give T cell receptor beta chains drawn from one sample of a study of vaccination and CD4 T cells after COVID-19. TCRdb reprocessed the PCR reads with MiXCR, giving one entry per CDR3 protein. The table shows thousands of distinct CDR3 sequences, with about 30% occurring only once. These receptors are not linked to any known antigen. The sequencing input was CD4+ T cells from blood, cultured in vitro. The receptors come from a human donor in good health. Both conserved end residues are part of each CDR3. D genes are given only for firm matches. Some rows mark clone size as missing; the rest say once, few, many or name a class of expanded clone.

v_call	clone_size	d_call	j_call	cdr3_nt	cdr3_aa
TRBV4-3	.	TRBD2	TRBJ2-1	TGCGCCAGCAGCCAAGGCGGGGTTGGTCTAGCGGGGGAGCAGTTCTTC	CASSQGGVGLAGEQFF
TRBV10-3	.	TRBD1	TRBJ1-4	TGTGCCATCAGTGAGGGGACAGGAAAGAATGAAAAACTGTTTTTT	CAISEGTGKNEKLFF
TRBV6-1	.	TRBD2	TRBJ2-1	TGTGCCAGCAGCGATCGGACTAGCGGGAGACAATACAATGAGCAGTTCTTC	CASSDRTSGRQYNEQFF
TRBV15	few	.	TRBJ1-3	TGTGCCACTACAGGGCTCCCCTCTGGAAACACCATATATTTT	CATTGLPSGNTIYF
TRBV19	.	.	TRBJ1-5	TGTGCCAGTAGTATTCTGGGCGGGAGCAATCAGCCCCAGCATTTT	CASSILGGSNQPQHF
TRBV24-1	medium-sized	.	TRBJ2-5	TGTGCCACCAGTGATCTAGGGGGAGGGGAGACCCAGTACTTC	CATSDLGGGETQYF
TRBV6-2/TRBV6-3	few	.	TRBJ2-3	TGTGCCAGCAGTCCGCTAGGAACGGGAGATACGCAGTATTTT	CASSPLGTGDTQYF
TRBV2	.	TRBD1	TRBJ2-7	TGTGCCAGCAAAACTTCCGGGACAGGTGCCTACGAGCAGTACTTC	CASKTSGTGAYEQYF
TRBV27	few	TRBD1	TRBJ1-2	TGTGCCAGCAGTCCGCAGGGGGCCGGTGGCTACACCTTC	CASSPQGAGGYTF
TRBV20-1	.	TRBD2	TRBJ2-3	TGCAGTGCTAGTGGACTAGCGGGAGCTACGCAGTATTTT	CSASGLAGATQYF
TRBV27	.	.	TRBJ2-3	TGTGCCAGCGAACCTCCGGGCCGCCGCACAGATACGCAGTATTTT	CASEPPGRRTDTQYF
TRBV6-1	.	.	TRBJ2-5	TGTGCCAGCATAAGAAGGGAGACCCAGTACTTC	CASIRRETQYF
TRBV6-1	.	.	TRBJ2-5	TGTGCCAGCAGTGAAGCTGGTCGGGAGACCCAGTACTTC	CASSEAGRETQYF
TRBV6-2/TRBV6-3	medium-sized	.	TRBJ1-5	TGTGCCAGCAGTTACGTGGCAGGGCTTAGCAATCAGCCCCAGCATTTT	CASSYVAGLSNQPQHF
TRBV10-3	few	TRBD1	TRBJ1-1	TGTGCCTCCGACAGGGGGCGGAACACTGAAGCTTTCTTT	CASDRGRNTEAFF
TRBV11-2	.	TRBD1	TRBJ1-5	TGTGCCAGCAGCTCGGGACAGAGCCCCAATCAGCCCCAGCATTTT	CASSSGQSPNQPQHF
TRBV7-2	.	TRBD2	TRBJ2-5	TGTGCCAGCAGCTTAGGGCTAGCGGAAGAGACCCAGTACTTC	CASSLGLAEETQYF
TRBV2	.	.	TRBJ2-7	TGTGCCAGCAGTAACAATGGGGCATCCTACGAGCAGTACTTC	CASSNNGASYEQYF
TRBV2	few	.	TRBJ1-2	TGTGCCAGCAGTGAGAATGCAGGGACTAACTATGGCTACACCTTC	CASSENAGTNYGYTF
TRBV24-1	.	TRBD1	TRBJ2-7	TGTGCCACCAGTGAGTCAGACAGGGGGCCGCGAGAGCAGTACTTC	CATSESDRGPREQYF
TRBV20-1	few	TRBD2	TRBJ2-1	TGCAGTGCTAAATCTAGCGGGACAAGGGATGAGCAGTTCTTC	CSAKSSGTRDEQFF
TRBV6-5	.	.	TRBJ1-1	TGTGCCAGCAGTTACCACAGCTTGAACACTGAAGCTTTCTTT	CASSYHSLNTEAFF
TRBV7-2	few	.	TRBJ2-1	TGTGCCAGCAGCTTAGTATCTGCGATCCAGTACAATGAGCAGTTCTTC	CASSLVSAIQYNEQFF
TRBV27	few	TRBD1	TRBJ1-2	TGTGCCAGCAGTTTAGGACAGGGGCGTGAATATGGCTACACCTTC	CASSLGQGREYGYTF
TRBV28	few	TRBD2	TRBJ2-5	TGTGCCCTCGGGGGGGCTTCAGAGACCCAGTACTTC	CALGGASETQYF
TRBV7-9	.	.	TRBJ2-7	TGTGCCAGCAGCTTCGGAGATGGTTGGGGAGGAGAGCAGTACTTC	CASSFGDGWGGEQYF
TRBV27	medium-sized	TRBD1	TRBJ1-2	TGTGCCAGCAGTGGGGCGCTACAGGGGATAAATGGCTACACCTTC	CASSGALQGINGYTF
TRBV12-3/TRBV12-4	.	TRBD1	TRBJ1-2	TGTGCCAGCAGTTTAGACAGGGGGAAGTCGGGCTACACCTTC	CASSLDRGKSGYTF
TRBV5-1	.	TRBD1	TRBJ2-3	TGCGCCAGCAGCTTAAGACAGGGGTCAGATACGCAGTATTTT	CASSLRQGSDTQYF
TRBV28	.	.	TRBJ1-2	TGTGCCAGCAGGCCCGGGAGGCCCTATGGCTACACCTTC	CASRPGRPYGYTF
TRBV28	.	TRBD1	TRBJ2-1	TGTGCCAGCGGGACAGGTGCCTACAATGAGCAGTTCTTC	CASGTGAYNEQFF
TRBV16	once	.	TRBJ1-1	TGTGCCAGCAGCCAATTCGGGGGGCGTTCGGCTTTCTTT	CASSQFGGRSAFF
TRBV24-1	few	TRBD1	TRBJ2-2	TGTGCCACCAGGACAGGGGGCAACACCGGGGAGCTGTTTTTT	CATRTGGNTGELFF
TRBV6-1	.	.	TRBJ1-2	TGTGCCAGCAGCCCCCTGGGTGGGAGCTACACCTTC	CASSPLGGSYTF
TRBV25-1	.	.	TRBJ1-6	TGTGCCAGCAGTCCCCCAGGTAGCTCCTATAATTCACCCCTCCACTTT	CASSPPGSSYNSPLHF
TRBV28	.	.	TRBJ2-3	TGTGCCAGCAGCCGGGTACACTTCACCCCCACAGATACGCAGTATTTT	CASSRVHFTPTDTQYF
TRBV27	.	TRBD2	TRBJ2-1	TGTGCCAGCAGTCCTATTGGACTAGCGGGAGTGGATGAGCAGTTCTTC	CASSPIGLAGVDEQFF
TRBV2	.	.	TRBJ1-5	TGTGCCAGCAATCGACAGGACAATCAGCCCCAGCATTTT	CASNRQDNQPQHF
TRBV7-3	.	.	TRBJ1-1	TGTGCCAGCAGCTTTGGGGCGAACACTGAAGCTTTCTTT	CASSFGANTEAFF
TRBV6-9	few	TRBD2	TRBJ2-1	TGTGCCAGCAGGTATCCTCCCCAGCGGGAGGAGAATGAGCAGTTCTTC	CASRYPPQREENEQFF
TRBV27	.	.	TRBJ2-5	TGTGCCAGCAGTCCCTACCGAGGGGCGGGCCCGGGGGAGACCCAGTACTTC	CASSPYRGAGPGETQYF
TRBV30	.	TRBD1	TRBJ1-5	TGTGCCTGGTCGACAGGGAGCGGTGTCAATCAGCCCCAGCATTTT	CAWSTGSGVNQPQHF
TRBV7-2	few	TRBD2	TRBJ2-1	TGTGCCAGCAGCTTACAGGGACTAGCGTACAATGAGCAGTTCTTC	CASSLQGLAYNEQFF
TRBV12-3/TRBV12-4	.	.	TRBJ1-2	TGTGCCAGCGGGGCCAGGCGGTTGTATGGCTACACCTTC	CASGARRLYGYTF
TRBV2	large	TRBD2	TRBJ2-3	TGTGCCAGCAGCCCTCGAGCGGGAGGGGGAGATACGCAGTATTTT	CASSPRAGGGDTQYF
TRBV28	.	.	TRBJ1-6	TGTGCCAGCAGTTCTACCCAGTCCTATAATTCACCCCTCCACTTT	CASSSTQSYNSPLHF
TRBV24-1	few	.	TRBJ1-1	TGTGCCACCAGTGATCCCCGGGGCGGTCCCACTGAAGCTTTCTTT	CATSDPRGGPTEAFF
TRBV6-1	few	.	TRBJ1-1	TGTGCCAGCACACTGAACACTGAAGCTTTCTTT	CASTLNTEAFF
TRBV28	few	TRBD1	TRBJ1-1	TGTGCCAGCAGGGACAGGGGTAACACTGAAGCTTTCTTT	CASRDRGNTEAFF